The 22 T cell receptor beta chains listed next were all sequenced from one sample in a study of T cell responses to AZD1222 COVID-19 vaccine. Assay used: immunoSEQ multiplex PCR; TCRdb lists only in-frame clones, some missing. The sample consists of 100,000 to 150,000 clones, around 84% of them appearing once. The sample in question was peripheral blood, obtained 28 days after the second AZD1222 dose. The receptors shown here come from an adult who received the AZD1222 COVID-19 vaccine.

The V call is TRBV3-1 (or the pseudogene TRBV3-2), the J call TRBJ1-3; TRBD1 matches 7 bases. J was trimmed by 2 bases and V by 0 bases; bases with no gene match: 16. The CDR3 totals 20 residues. Per germline, CDR1 LGHDT and CDR2 YNNKEL (reference sequence). Written as DNA, the CDR3 is TGTGCCAGCAGCCAAGATAGTCGACGAACGAAGACAGGGACTGGAAACACCATATATTTT. Translation: CASSQDSRRTKTGTGNTIYF.

The chain is built from TRBV19 and TRBJ2-1; D is uncertain. V was pared by 3 bases and J by 7 bases, with 10 bases between. CDR1 and CDR2 from the germline V gene are LNHDA and SQIVND (reference sequence). The length of the CDR3 is 13 residues. The CDR3 nucleotides read TGTGCCAGTAGTATTCCCCCTAGGAATGAGCAGTTCTTC. Translation: CASSIPPRNEQFF.

DNA for the CDR3: TGCGCCAGCAGCCAGGGGACAGGGGGTCTCTATGGCTACACCTTC. Translation: CASSQGTGGLYGYTF. The rearrangement uses TRBV4-3 and TRBJ1-2; TRBD1 matches 11 bases. Germline V gene lookup returns CDR1 LGHNA and CDR2 YSLEER. V trimming: 3 bases; J trimming: 4 bases; junction bases outside the gene matches: 4. This CDR3 spans 15 amino acids.

The chain is built from TRBV28 and TRBJ2-7; no reliable D call. V lost 5 bases, J lost 2 bases, and 13 bases lay in between. From germline, CDR1 is MDHEN and CDR2 SYDVKM. The CDR3 length is 14 residues. The CDR3 region has the DNA TGTGCCAGCAGTCAAACCCCAATCCCCTACGAGCAGTACTTC. Its protein is CASSQTPIPYEQYF.

The rearrangement joins TRBV28 to TRBJ1-2, with 7 bases identical to TRBD1. Trimming removed 5 bases from V and 2 bases from J; junction bases left unmatched: 5. Germline CDR1 is MDHEN and CDR2 is SYDVKM. The CDR3 runs to 14 residues. The CDR3 here is CASSRTGANYGYTF. The CDR3 nucleotides are TGTGCCAGCAGTAGGACAGGCGCAAACTATGGCTACACCTTC.

The chain combines TRBV19 with TRBJ1-3; D unresolved. The CDR3 is made up of 15 amino acids. V gave up 6 bases and J gave up 0 bases, with 12 bases separating them. Germline CDR1 LNHDA, CDR2 SQIVND (reference sequence). The CDR3 protein is CASSHRRSSGNTIYF. CDR3 coding DNA: TGTGCCAGTAGCCACCGAAGAAGCTCTGGAAACACCATATATTTT.

The chain recombines TRBV7-9 with TRBJ1-2; weak D call: TRBD1 (6 bases). The CDR3 spans 17 residues. V shed 5 bases and J shed 8 bases, with 27 bases lying between them. Germline V gene data show CDR1 as SEHNR and CDR2 as FQNEAQ (reference sequence). The CDR3 loop is CASSPGGGRGLSYGYTF. The CDR3 DNA reads TGTGCCAGCAGCCCAGGAGGGGGTCGGGGCTTGTCGTACGGCTACACCTTC.

The chain couples TRBV4-2 to TRBJ2-5, with 9 bases aligning to TRBD1. Germline-derived CDR1 and CDR2 are LGHNA and YNFKEQ. The CDR3 length is 14 residues. The junction had 5 bases not matched to a gene; V was cut back by 4 bases and J by 5 bases. CDR3 amino acids: CASSPTGGRETQYF. DNA of the CDR3: TGTGCCAGCAGCCCGACAGGGGGAAGGGAGACCCAGTACTTC.

This clone was found a few times. This chain connects TRBV9 to TRBJ2-5; TRBD1 matches at 7 bases. Germline CDR1 is SGDLS and CDR2 is YYNGEE. V was clipped by 0 bases and J by 5 bases; unmatched bases: 1. This CDR3 is built from 13 residues. CDR3 sequence: CASSVEGAETQYF. CDR3 coding DNA: TGTGCCAGCAGCGTAGAGGGGGCGGAGACCCAGTACTTC.

The chain uses TRBV21-1 and TRBJ1-2. TRBV21-1 is marked as a pseudogene. The CDR3 extends over 15 amino acids. CDR3 loop: CASRRGESDPFGYTF. CDR3 bases: TGTGCCAGCAGAAGGGGGGAATCCGACCCTTTTGGCTACACCTTC.

This chain joins TRBV28 and TRBJ1-2; TRBD1 is a possible D gene (6 bases). V was cut by 6 bases and J by 4 bases, with 21 bases left in between. CDR3 length: 16 amino acids. CDR1 and CDR2 (germline): MDHEN, SYDVKM. The CDR3 bases are TGTGCCAGCAGAGAAACCACAGGGATTCGGATCTATGGCTACACCTTC. Residues: CASRETTGIRIYGYTF.

The chain joins TRBV3-1 (or the pseudogene TRBV3-2) to TRBJ2-7; D is unresolved. Between the trimmed V and J ends, which lost 1 base and 4 bases, there was a span of 8 bases. CDR1 and CDR2 from the germline V gene are LGHDT and YNNKEL (reference sequence). The CDR3 is 13 residues long. CDR3 sequence reads: CASSQGYQYEQYF. The CDR3 region has the DNA TGTGCCAGCAGCCAAGGATATCAATACGAGCAGTACTTC.

This clone turned up a few times. The gene calls are TRBV7-9 and TRBJ2-7; TRBD2 matches at 9 bases. J lost 4 bases, V lost 5 bases, and 9 bases had no gene match. The CDR3 is 15 residues long. Germline V gene lookup returns CDR1 SEHNR and CDR2 FQNEAQ (reference sequence). The CDR3 spells CASSTSGSHPYEQYF. For the CDR3, the DNA is TGTGCCAGCAGCACTAGCGGGTCTCACCCTTACGAGCAGTACTTC.

This sequence joins TRBV9 and TRBJ1-3; D gene uncertain. The CDR3 loop spans 21 amino acids. V lost 0 bases and J lost 0, with 25 bases in between. CDR1 is SGDLS and CDR2 is YYNGEE in the germline V gene. In nucleotides, the CDR3 is TGTGCCAGCAGCGTAGTGGAGCAGGAAAAACAGACACTTAACTCTGGAAACACCATATATTTT. It is translated as CASSVVEQEKQTLNSGNTIYF.

The rearrangement uses TRBV2 and TRBJ1-4; D may be TRBD1 (6 bases). Germline V CDR1 and CDR2: SNHLY, FYNNEI. The V gene lost 8 bases and the J gene lost 0 bases, with 10 bases spanning the gap. The CDR3 totals 14 residues. The CDR3 DNA reads TGTGCCAGCTACCGGACAGCAACTAATGAAAAACTGTTTTTT. Translating it yields CASYRTATNEKLFF.

The DNA of the CDR3 is TGTGCCAGCAGTTTTGAGGGGTTAGGAGGCTATGGCTACACCTTC. This encodes CASSFEGLGGYGYTF. The chain carries TRBV28 and TRBJ1-2; D is possibly TRBD1 (5 bases). V lost 3 bases and J 4 bases, leaving 15 bases between the germline ends. CDR1 MDHEN and CDR2 SYDVKM come from the germline V gene. The CDR3 sequence is 15 residues long.

This sequence joins TRBV18 and TRBJ1-4, with a tentative D call TRBD1 (5 bases). CDR1 and CDR2 from the germline V gene are KGHSH and LQKENI. V lost 3 bases and J 4 bases, leaving 9 bases between the germline ends. The CDR3 length is 14 residues. The CDR3 DNA is TGTGCCAGCTCACCGACTCAGGGTAATGAAAAACTGTTTTTT. Translating it yields CASSPTQGNEKLFF.

This clone was seen just once. This rearrangement joins TRBV7-3 to TRBJ1-1; D gene uncertain. CDR1 is SGHTA, CDR2 FQGTGA, per germline. Trimming took 1 base from V and 2 from J, leaving 5 bases between them. The CDR3 spans 13 residues. The CDR3 region has the DNA TGTGCCAGCAGCTTAAGGACCAACACTGAAGCTTTCTTT. Amino acids: CASSLRTNTEAFF.

The CDR3 DNA sequence: TGTGCCAGCAGCAACTCGGAGGAGGGCTACACCTTC. It is translated as CASSNSEEGYTF. The genes are TRBV7-9 and TRBJ1-2; D call uncertain. Trimming left V 5 bases short and J 8 bases short, with 12 bases between. CDR1 and CDR2 (germline): SEHNR, FQNEAQ (reference sequence). The CDR3 extends over 12 amino acids.

This clone showed up just a few times. The CDR3 DNA sequence: TGTGCCAGCACCAGCGGACAGGGGGCAGGAAAGACCCAGTACTTC. It specifies CASTSGQGAGKTQYF. The V call is TRBV7-9, the J call TRBJ2-5; 11 nucleotides align to TRBD1. CDR1 and CDR2 (germline): SEHNR, FQNEAQ (reference sequence). The CDR3 spans 15 residues. The junction had 10 bases not matched to a gene; V was cut back by 7 bases and J by 6 bases.

The table lists this clone with a few counts. The chain is built from TRBV14 and TRBJ2-7, with TRBD2 identical over 7 bases. This CDR3 has 16 residues. V trimming: 1 base; J trimming: 7 bases; junction bases outside the gene matches: 13. Germline V gene sequence: CDR1 SGHDN, CDR2 FVKESK. CDR3 amino acids: CASSQAGRGPAGEQYF. As DNA, the CDR3 is TGTGCCAGCAGCCAAGCAGGGAGGGGACCCGCGGGGGAGCAGTACTTC.

The chain carries TRBV25-1 and TRBJ1-1; D is perhaps TRBD1 (6 bases). Germline CDR1 MGHDK, CDR2 SYGVNS. The length of the CDR3 is 12 residues. Trimming removed 10 bases at V and 2 bases at J, with 11 bases between. CDR3 in DNA: TGTGCCACCGCCAGGGGAAACACTGAAGCTTTCTTT. It is translated as CATARGNTEAFF.